These T cell receptor beta chains were read from a single sample in a study of blood T cell repertoires in COVID-19. The data were produced by immunoSEQ multiplex PCR, yet TCRdb's version contains in-frame clones alone and is incomplete. The repertoire holds fewer than 200,000 clones, 80% to 90% seen once, with 3.6% in the top ten. Material for sequencing was PBMCs or T cells enriched from blood (not recorded which). Source of these receptors: a woman in her forties or fifties in a cohort exposed to, infected with or recovered from COVID-19 (not recorded which). CDR3s include the opening cysteine and the closing phenylalanine or tryptophan. A D gene is named only where the DNA matches it firmly. Rows may omit the clone size; those that give it use once, few, many or a size class.

j_call | v_call | clone_size | d_call | cdr3_nt | cdr3_aa
TRBJ2-3 | TRBV6-5 | NA | NA | TGTGCCAGCAGTTACACTCAGGGGGGCGCAGATACGCAGTATTTT | CASSYTQGGADTQYF
TRBJ2-7 | TRBV5-1 | NA | TRBD2 | TGCGCCAGCAGCACTCCCCCCGGGACTAGCGATTCCTACGAGCAGTACTTC | CASSTPPGTSDSYEQYF
TRBJ2-1 | TRBV15 | NA | TRBD1 | TGTGCCACCAGCAGAGACTCCGGGACAGGGGGCCCTGAGCAGTTCTTC | CATSRDSGTGGPEQFF
TRBJ1-5 | TRBV27 | NA | NA | TGTGCCAGCAGTCCCCGACATAGCAATCAGCCCCAGCATTTT | CASSPRHSNQPQHF
TRBJ2-5 | TRBV28 | NA | TRBD1 | TGTGCCAGCAGTTTATCCGGGACAGGGGGCTTAGAGACCCAGTACTTC | CASSLSGTGGLETQYF
TRBJ1-5 | TRBV5-1 | NA | TRBD1 | TGCGCCAGCAGCTTGGAGGGACAGGGGAGCAATCAGCCCCAGCATTTT | CASSLEGQGSNQPQHF
TRBJ2-6 | TRBV7-2 | once | NA | TGTGCCAGCAGCTTTTTTCACTCTGGGGCCAACGTCCTGACTTTC | CASSFFHSGANVLTF
TRBJ1-2 | TRBV6-5 | once | NA | TGTGCCGTCAGCGTAGCAGGGCTCTTCACCTTC | CAVSVAGLFTF
TRBJ2-3 | TRBV11-1 | NA | TRBD2 | TGTGCCAGCAGCCTCGGTGGCGGGGGGGCCGATACGCAGTATTTT | CASSLGGGGADTQYF
TRBJ2-5 | TRBV12-3/TRBV12-4 | few | NA | TGTGCCAGCAGCCCTAACCAAGAGACCCAGTACTTC | CASSPNQETQYF
TRBJ2-3 | TRBV21-1 | NA | NA | TGTGCCAGCAGCGGCCCGGAAGGGGGAACAGATACGCAGTATTTT | CASSGPEGGTDTQYF
TRBJ1-2 | TRBV7-8 | NA | NA | TGTGCCAGCAGCCGTATGGAGGGCGTTTTCGCAAGTATTTATGGCTACACCTTC | CASSRMEGVFASIYGYTF
TRBJ1-4 | TRBV18 | NA | TRBD1 | TGTGCCAGCTCACCCAGGGGACAGGATGCAACTAATGAAAAACTGTTTTTT | CASSPRGQDATNEKLFF
TRBJ2-6 | TRBV29-1 | NA | TRBD1 | TGCAGCGTGCGGACAGGAGAAGGCTCTGGGGCCAACGTCCTGACTTTC | CSVRTGEGSGANVLTF
TRBJ1-1 | TRBV5-6 | NA | NA | TGTGCCAGCAGCTTGAACACAGGGTATGGAACTGAAGCTTTCTTT | CASSLNTGYGTEAFF
TRBJ2-1 | TRBV19 | once | NA | TGTGCCAGTAGTATCTCAGGGACACGCTCCTACAATGAGCAGTTCTTC | CASSISGTRSYNEQFF
TRBJ2-3 | TRBV7-9 | NA | TRBD1 | TGTGCCAGCAGCTTCGGACAGGGAACAGATACGCAGTATTTT | CASSFGQGTDTQYF
TRBJ2-7 | TRBV3-1/TRBV3-2 | NA | NA | TGTGCCAGCAGCCTCCGGGACTCAGTGAACTACGAGCAGTACTTC | CASSLRDSVNYEQYF